This passage covers 22 T cell receptor beta chains from one sample sequenced in a study of blood T cell repertoires in COVID-19. The protocol was immunoSEQ multiplex PCR, while the TCRdb copy is restricted to in-frame clones and leaves out a portion. This sample carries approximately 160,000 clones, over 60% of them seen once, and the ten largest clones take 3.7%. Sample: peripheral blood. Source of these receptors: a woman aged 80 or over with acute or convalescent COVID-19.

The chain links TRBV2 to TRBJ1-2, with 7 bases identical to TRBD1. CDR1 SNHLY and CDR2 FYNNEI come from the germline V gene. J gave up 7 bases and V 6 bases, and 8 bases lay outside the gene matches. The CDR3 totals 13 residues. The CDR3 region has the DNA TGTGCCAGCAGAGAGACAGGGTCTGGTGGCTACACCTTC. It codes for CASRETGSGGYTF.

This clone was counted a few times. The chain has TRBV19 and TRBJ1-1; the D gene is possibly TRBD1 (5 bases). Germline V lookup: CDR1 LNHDA, CDR2 SQIVND (reference sequence). V lost 5 bases and J lost 4, with 17 bases in between. The CDR3 has 15 residues. CDR3 sequence (DNA): TGTGCCAGTAGTTATCCAAGGGGCGCGTTCACTGAAGCTTTCTTT. Translating it yields CASSYPRGAFTEAFF.

In this sample, this clone turned up a few times. The chain recombines TRBV5-1 with TRBJ1-3; 8 positions match TRBD1. Trimming cost V 4 bases and J 7 bases; bases outside gene matches: 7. Germline CDR1 SGHRS, CDR2 YFSETQ. This CDR3 has 14 residues. CDR3 loop: CASSEPGQANTIYF. The CDR3 DNA is TGCGCCAGCAGCGAACCGGGACAGGCTAACACCATATATTTT.

The chain links TRBV29-1 to TRBJ2-5; TRBD2 aligns across 11 bases. V was clipped by 6 bases and J by 11 bases; unmatched bases: 5. The CDR3 has 11 amino acids. The germline gives CDR1 SQVTM, CDR2 ANQGSEA. CDR3 nucleotides: TGCAGCGTGGCCGGGACTAGCGGACAGTACTTC. Amino acids: CSVAGTSGQYF.

This rearrangement joins TRBV19 to TRBJ1-5, with 7 bases aligning to TRBD1. J gave up 0 bases and V 7 bases, and 6 bases lay outside the gene matches. CDR3 size: 15 residues. Germline CDR1 is LNHDA and CDR2 is SQIVND (reference sequence). CDR3 nucleotide sequence: TGTGCCAGTAACAACAGGGGCCCTAGCAATCAGCCCCAGCATTTT. Its protein product is CASNNRGPSNQPQHF.

The chain links TRBV10-3 to TRBJ2-2; 7 bases are shared with TRBD1. V gave up 0 bases and J gave up 4 bases; unmatched junction bases: 5. This CDR3 is 16 amino acids long. Germline lookup yields CDR1 ENHRY and CDR2 SYGVKD. In DNA, the CDR3 is TGTGCCATCAGTGAGTCGGGGAGACAGGGCACCGGGGAGCTGTTTTTT. Its protein product is CAISESGRQGTGELFF.

This sequence joins TRBV29-1 and TRBJ1-3, with 10 positions matching TRBD1. V dropped 4 bases and J dropped 9; count of bases not matched to a gene: 12. The CDR3 has 15 amino acids. Germline V gives CDR1 SQVTM, CDR2 ANQGSEA. The CDR3 reads CSVGTTGTGAGTIYF. In DNA form, the CDR3 reads TGCAGCGTTGGTACTACCGGGACAGGGGCTGGCACCATATATTTT. The full variable domain, in which reference TRBV29-1 and TRBJ1-3 provide the parts outside the CDR3, is SAVISQKPSRDICQRGTSLTIQCQVDSQVTMMFWYRQQPGQSLTLIATANQGSEATYESGFVIDKFPISRPNLTFSTLTVSNMSPEDSSIYLCSVGTTGTGAGTIYFGEGSWLTVV.

The chain employs TRBV5-8 and TRBJ2-1, with D possibly being TRBD2 (5 bases). The CDR3 spans 15 residues. V lost 0 bases, J lost 1 base, and 8 bases lay in between. The germline CDR1 and CDR2 sequences are SGHTS and YDEGEE. CDR3 sequence reads: CASSLGGWSYNEQFF. In DNA, the CDR3 is TGTGCCAGCAGCTTGGGAGGGTGGTCCTACAATGAGCAGTTCTTC.

The chain recombines TRBV7-9 with TRBJ1-1, with D possibly matching TRBD1 (5 bases). Germline V CDR1 and CDR2: SEHNR, FQNEAQ (reference sequence). Trimming took 5 bases from V and 1 from J, leaving 14 bases between them. This CDR3 is 15 amino acids long. The CDR3, as DNA: TGTGCCAGCAGCCCCGGCCATACAGGGAACACTGAAGCTTTCTTT. Translation gives CASSPGHTGNTEAFF.

The J gene is TRBJ1-2, the V gene TRBV20-1; TRBD1 is a possible D gene (5 bases). CDR1 DFQATT and CDR2 SNEGSKA come from the germline V gene (reference sequence). This CDR3 is 18 amino acids long. Trimming cost V 3 bases and J 4 bases, with 27 bases left between them. In DNA, the CDR3 is TGCAGTGCTAGTTGGGGATGGGGCCAAGCCGAGGACGGCTATGGCTACACCTTC. The encoded protein is CSASWGWGQAEDGYGYTF.

This rearrangement joins TRBV7-2 to TRBJ2-3; TRBD2 matches 12 bases. The J segment lost 6 bases and the V segment lost 3 bases, leaving 7 bases of the junction unmatched. From germline, CDR1 is SGHTA and CDR2 FQGNSA. CDR3 length: 16 residues. The CDR3 spells CASSFSSGRATDTQYF. In DNA, the CDR3 is TGTGCCAGCAGCTTCTCTAGCGGGAGGGCCACGGATACGCAGTATTTT.

The chain carries TRBV18 and TRBJ2-1; 16 nucleotides match TRBD2. V shed 5 bases and J 2 bases; nucleotides not matched to a gene: 3. The CDR3 contains 17 residues. The germline V gene has CDR1 KGHSH and CDR2 LQKENI. DNA for the CDR3: TGTGCCAGCTCATCCGGGACTAGCGGGGGGGCCTACAATGAGCAGTTCTTC. Protein sequence: CASSSGTSGGAYNEQFF.

This clone has just one count. This chain joins TRBV4-2 and TRBJ2-6, with D unclear. Germline CDR1 LGHNA, CDR2 YNFKEQ. The CDR3 sequence is 19 residues long. Trimming removed 1 base at V and 0 bases at J, with 16 bases between. The CDR3 nucleotides read TGTGCCAGCAGCCAAGTTTCCAGGCAACCCCTCTCTGGGGCCAACGTCCTGACTTTC. It specifies CASSQVSRQPLSGANVLTF.

The chain links TRBV4-2 to TRBJ2-1; 14 nucleotides align to TRBD2. Germline V CDR1 and CDR2: LGHNA, YNFKEQ. The junction had 15 bases not matched to a gene; V was cut back by 3 bases and J by 8 bases. The CDR3 has 19 residues. Written as DNA, the CDR3 is TGTGCCAGCAGCCAGGTCGGAGGCGGACTAGCGGGGGGACCAGATGAGCAGTTCTTC. This codes for CASSQVGGGLAGGPDEQFF.

V usage is TRBV7-8 and J usage is TRBJ1-3; D ambiguous. Germline V gives CDR1 SGHVS, CDR2 FQNEAQ. The V end lost 5 bases, the J end lost 0 bases, and 14 bases lay between the germline ends. This CDR3 spans 16 amino acids. CDR3 sequence: CASSAMQASSGNTIYF. For the CDR3, the DNA is TGTGCCAGCAGCGCAATGCAGGCGAGCTCTGGAAACACCATATATTTT.

J is TRBJ2-5 and V is TRBV9; possible D gene TRBD2, 6 bases. The CDR3 is 16 amino acids. Germline loops: CDR1 SGDLS, CDR2 YYNGEE. V was clipped by 0 bases and J by 1 base, with 13 bases between them. CDR3 loop: CASSVGSGLSQETQYF. The CDR3 coding sequence is TGTGCCAGCAGCGTAGGTAGCGGTCTAAGCCAAGAGACCCAGTACTTC.

The chain couples TRBV2 to TRBJ2-3; possible D gene TRBD2, 5 bases. From germline, CDR1 is SNHLY and CDR2 FYNNEI. Trimming removed 7 bases from V and 2 bases from J, with 13 bases in between. The CDR3 is 14 residues long. The CDR3 nucleotides read TGTGCCAGCACCGAATTGACTACCACAGATACGCAGTATTTT. Translating gives CASTELTTTDTQYF.

The chain combines TRBV7-2 with TRBJ2-7; 12 bases agree with TRBD2. The CDR3 spans 15 residues. V lost 3 bases, J lost 4 bases, and 4 bases stayed unmatched. Germline values: CDR1 SGHTA, CDR2 FQGNSA. The CDR3 protein is CASSLASGGGYEQYF. Here the CDR3 DNA reads TGTGCCAGCAGCTTGGCTAGCGGGGGGGGTTACGAGCAGTACTTC.

The rearrangement links TRBV4-2 to TRBJ2-7; D unclear. This CDR3 contains 14 residues. V lost 0 bases and J lost 4, with 10 bases in between. Per the germline V gene, CDR1 is LGHNA and CDR2 is YNFKEQ. CDR3 DNA sequence: TGTGCCAGCAGCCAAGACCAGTTTGTGTACGAGCAGTACTTC. Translated: CASSQDQFVYEQYF.

The gene calls are TRBV15 and TRBJ1-6; 8 nucleotides agree with TRBD1. Germline-derived CDR1 and CDR2 are LNHNV and YYDKDF (reference sequence). CDR3 length: 16 residues. Trimming took 2 bases from V and 7 from J; bases not matched to a gene: 7. The CDR3 reads CATSRLINRGNSPLHF. CDR3 DNA: TGTGCCACCAGCAGACTCATTAACAGGGGGAATTCACCCCTCCACTTT.

This clone was picked up a small number of times. The chain recombines TRBV4-2 with TRBJ2-2, with 7 positions matching TRBD1. This CDR3 comprises 17 residues. Germline V gene data show CDR1 as LGHNA and CDR2 as YNFKEQ. The junction had 4 bases not matched to a gene; V was cut back by 0 bases and J by 0 bases. The CDR3 here is CASSQDGTAANTGELFF. The CDR3 coding sequence is TGTGCCAGCAGCCAAGATGGGACAGCCGCGAACACCGGGGAGCTGTTTTTT.

This chain joins TRBV3-1 (or the pseudogene TRBV3-2) and TRBJ1-5, with D maybe TRBD1 (5 bases). CDR3 length equals 15 residues. Germline CDR1 LGHDT, CDR2 YNNKEL (reference sequence). V shed 1 base and J shed 7 bases, with 14 bases lying between them. Written as DNA, the CDR3 is TGTGCCAGCAGCCAAGGAAGCAGCCAGGGACAGCCCCAGCATTTT. Protein: CASSQGSSQGQPQHF.